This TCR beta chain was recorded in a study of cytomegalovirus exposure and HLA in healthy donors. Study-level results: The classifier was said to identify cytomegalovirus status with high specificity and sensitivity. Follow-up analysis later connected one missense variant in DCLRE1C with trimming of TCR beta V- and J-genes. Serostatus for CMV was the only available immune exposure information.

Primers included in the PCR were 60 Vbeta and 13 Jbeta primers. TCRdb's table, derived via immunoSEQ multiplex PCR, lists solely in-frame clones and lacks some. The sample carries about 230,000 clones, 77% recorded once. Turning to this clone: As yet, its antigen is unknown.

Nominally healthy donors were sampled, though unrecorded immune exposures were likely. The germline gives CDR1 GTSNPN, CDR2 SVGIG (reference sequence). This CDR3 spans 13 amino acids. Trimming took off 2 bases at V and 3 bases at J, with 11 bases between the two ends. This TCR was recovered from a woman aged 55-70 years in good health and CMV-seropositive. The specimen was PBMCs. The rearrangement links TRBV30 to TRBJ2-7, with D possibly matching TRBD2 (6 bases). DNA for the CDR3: TGTGCCTGGAGTCCGGGAGCGAGCTACGAGCAGTACTTC. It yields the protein CAWSPGASYEQYF. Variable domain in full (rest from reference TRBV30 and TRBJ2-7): SQTIHQWPATLVQPVGSPLSLECTVEGTSNPNLYWYRQAAGRGLQLLFYSVGIGQISSEVPQNLSASRPQDRQFILSSKKLLLSDSGFYLCAWSPGASYEQYFGPGTRLTVT.